This T cell receptor beta chain appears in the sequencing data of a study of blood T cell repertoires in COVID-19. The germline CDR1 and CDR2 sequences are SGHNT and YENEEA. This CDR3 has 19 amino acids. Trimming left V 7 bases short and J 2 bases short, with 27 bases between. As originally analysed: The authors estimated nucleated cell counts from reference gene primer amplification. Profiled with immunoSEQ multiplex PCR; TCRdb holds only in-frame clones, not every one. From that table come the V and J calls and clone size; the DNA was used to work out D and trimming. The table has 55,000 to 70,000 clones, 86% seen once.

The rearrangement joins TRBV11-3 to TRBJ2-1; the D gene is possibly TRBD2 (6 bases). The TCR comes from a man in his forties or fifties with acute or convalescent COVID-19. Sequencing was carried out using peripheral blood. The CDR3 sequence is CASTLWGGNRQTAYNEQFF. CDR3 sequence (DNA): TGTGCCAGCACCCTGTGGGGAGGTAATCGTCAAACCGCCTACAATGAGCAGTTCTTC.